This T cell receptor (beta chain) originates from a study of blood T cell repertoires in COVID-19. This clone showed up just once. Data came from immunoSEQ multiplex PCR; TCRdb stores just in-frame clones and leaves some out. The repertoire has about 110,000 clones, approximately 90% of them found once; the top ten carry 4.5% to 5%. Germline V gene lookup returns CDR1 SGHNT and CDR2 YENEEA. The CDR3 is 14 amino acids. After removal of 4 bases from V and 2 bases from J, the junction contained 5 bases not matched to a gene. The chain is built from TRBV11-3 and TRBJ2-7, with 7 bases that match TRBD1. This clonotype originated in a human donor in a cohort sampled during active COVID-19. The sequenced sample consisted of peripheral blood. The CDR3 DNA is TGTGCCAGCAGCTCTGGGACAGTTCCCTACGAGCAGTACTTC. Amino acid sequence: CASSSGTVPYEQYF.